This TCR beta chain is from a study of regulatory T cells in long-lasting Graves disease. Points from the study as a whole: Persistent disease was associated with favored TRBV28 usage and with favored use of TRBJ1-2 and TRBJ2-5. Having only a small sample size may have limited accuracy.

As for time point: newly diagnosed GD, antithyroid drugs for less than 3 months. The TCR library used RNA extracted from PBMCs. Building the TCR beta libraries relied on iRepertoire HTBI primers, and CDR3 regions underwent Arm-PCR. TCRdb reanalysed the multiplex PCR reads using MiXCR and keeps one entry per CDR3 protein. The top ten clones hold over 15% of a sample with about 440,000 distinct CDR3 sequences, under 15% of them seen once. Trimming took off 4 bases at V and 0 bases at J, with 14 bases between the two ends. CDR1 and CDR2 (germline): SGHNT, YYREEE (reference sequence). The CDR3 is made up of 16 amino acids. With respect to this clonotype: The antigen remains undetermined.

These data were also filed under a second study, of T cells in Graves' hyperthyroidism and ophthalmopathy.

The TCR comes from a woman in her 30s with Graves disease. V is TRBV5-4 and J is TRBJ2-1, with D perhaps given as TRBD1 or TRBD2 (5 bases each). Source: peripheral blood mononuclear cells (PBMCs), taken at new diagnosis, from a patient treated with antithyroid drugs. CDR3 sequence (DNA): TGTGCCAGCAGCCCTAAGGGGAGTCCCTCCTACAATGAGCAGTTCTTC. It specifies CASSPKGSPSYNEQFF.